This T cell receptor (beta chain) stems from a study of post-analysis software for immune sequencing data. Study information: The study covered relapsing-remitting, secondary progressive and progressive-relapsing courses of multiple sclerosis.

The TCR beta cDNA libraries carried unique molecular identifiers. In TCRdb, the PCR reads were re-called with MiXCR into one record per CDR3 protein. The sample has a few hundred thousand distinct CDR3 sequences, about 40% seen once. The V and J ends lost 0 bases and 7 bases respectively, with 11 bases between them. This CDR3 spans 14 amino acids. CDR1 is SGHRS, CDR2 YFSETQ, per germline. Study observations and caveats: There were roughly 5 TRBV segments more frequent in patients than controls, and TRBV5-6, TRBV5-1 and TRBV20-1 were among them.

Remarks on this clonotype: Its antigen is unidentified.

The sequence was obtained from a girl aged 2 to 10 with multiple sclerosis. The genes are TRBV5-1 and TRBJ2-1, with TRBD1 as a possible D gene (6 bases). The sequenced sample was blood. DNA for the CDR3: TGCGCCAGCAGCTTGGTTGACAGGTATAATGAGCAGTTCTTC. This sequence encodes CASSLVDRYNEQFF.